This T cell receptor beta chain stems from a study of beta chain features in type 1 diabetes. Only a few counts were recorded for this clone. The antigen is undetermined. Investigators reverse transcribed all isolated RNA, so they sequenced expressed TCRB transcripts. Clones were read by immunoSEQ multiplex PCR, and TCRdb kept only the in-frame ones, dropping some. Of roughly 250,000 clones in the sample, over 9.5% were seen once. CDR3 length: 13 amino acids. The germline V gene encodes CDR1 GTSNPN and CDR2 SVGIG (reference sequence). Trimming removed 3 bases at V and 5 bases at J, with 13 bases between. Study results and caveats: A moderate, significant TCRB CDR3 shortening appeared in type 1 diabetes across four CD4+ subsets.

The sequence was obtained from a woman under 30 in good health. Sequencing was done on a sample of naive CD4+ T cells from blood. This chain connects TRBV30 to TRBJ1-1; D may be TRBD1 (6 bases). CDR3 DNA sequence: TGTGCCTGGAGACTTGGACAGTGGACTGAAGCTTTCTTT. It yields the protein CAWRLGQWTEAFF.